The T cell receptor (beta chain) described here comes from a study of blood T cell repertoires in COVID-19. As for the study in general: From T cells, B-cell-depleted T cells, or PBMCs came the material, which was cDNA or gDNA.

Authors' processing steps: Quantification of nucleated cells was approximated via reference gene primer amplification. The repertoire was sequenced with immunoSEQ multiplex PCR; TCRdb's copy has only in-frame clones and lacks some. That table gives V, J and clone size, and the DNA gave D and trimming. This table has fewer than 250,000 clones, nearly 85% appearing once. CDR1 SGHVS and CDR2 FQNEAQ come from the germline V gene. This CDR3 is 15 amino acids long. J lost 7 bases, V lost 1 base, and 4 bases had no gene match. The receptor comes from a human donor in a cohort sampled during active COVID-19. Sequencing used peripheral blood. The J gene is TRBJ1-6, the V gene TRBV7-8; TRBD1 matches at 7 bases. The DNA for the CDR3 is TGTGCCAGCAGCTTAGAACAGGGGAGGAATTCACCCCTCCACTTT. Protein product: CASSLEQGRNSPLHF.